This TCR beta chain was identified in a study of T cell responses to AZD1222 COVID-19 vaccine. About the research overall: It was second doses at about 4 or about 12 weeks that were pooled.

Overall study results and limits: Among the donors, most were white British and more were female, and clonal diversity was possibly underestimated.

This clone was counted a single time. Antigen specificity is unknown. Per the germline V gene, CDR1 is SGHNT and CDR2 is YYREEE (reference sequence). CDR3 length equals 12 residues. Trimming took off 2 bases at V and 6 bases at J, with 8 bases between the two ends. Some clones are missing from TCRdb's copy, which holds only in-frame ones; the method was immunoSEQ multiplex PCR. The sample yields about 120,000 clones, about 92% seen once. The material was peripheral blood, obtained on day 0 of AZD1222 vaccination. The clonotype originates from an adult in good health. The J gene is TRBJ1-1, the V gene TRBV5-4; no definite D call. CDR3 in DNA: TGTGCCAGCAGCTTTGTGGGCTCTGAAGCTTTCTTT. Amino acids: CASSFVGSEAFF.